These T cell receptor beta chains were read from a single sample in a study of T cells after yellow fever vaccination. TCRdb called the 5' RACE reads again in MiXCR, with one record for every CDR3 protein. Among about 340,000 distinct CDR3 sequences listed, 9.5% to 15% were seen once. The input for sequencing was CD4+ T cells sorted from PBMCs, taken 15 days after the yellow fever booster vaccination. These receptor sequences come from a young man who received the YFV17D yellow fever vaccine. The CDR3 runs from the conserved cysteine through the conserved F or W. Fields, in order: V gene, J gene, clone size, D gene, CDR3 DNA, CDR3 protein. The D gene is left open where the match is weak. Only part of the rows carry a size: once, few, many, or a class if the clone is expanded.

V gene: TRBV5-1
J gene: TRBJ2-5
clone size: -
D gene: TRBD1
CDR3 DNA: TGCGCCAGCAGCCTTGGACAGGGGGCTTGGGAGACCCAGTACTTC
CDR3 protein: CASSLGQGAWETQYF

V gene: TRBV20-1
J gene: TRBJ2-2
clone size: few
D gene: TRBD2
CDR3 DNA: TGCAGTGCTAGAGGCGGCGGGGGGCCGACGTTTACCGGGGAGCTGTTTTTT
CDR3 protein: CSARGGGGPTFTGELFF

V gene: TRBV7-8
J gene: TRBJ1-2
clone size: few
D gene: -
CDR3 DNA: TGTGCCAGCAGCTTAGAGGCCAGGGTGAGGGCTGGCTACACCTTC
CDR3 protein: CASSLEARVRAGYTF

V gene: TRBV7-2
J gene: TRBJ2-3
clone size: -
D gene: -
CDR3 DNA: TGTGCCAGCAGCCCTCCCGGAACCTTCACAGATACGCAGTATTTT
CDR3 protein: CASSPPGTFTDTQYF

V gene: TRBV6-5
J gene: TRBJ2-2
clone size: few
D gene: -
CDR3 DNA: TGTGCCAGCAGTTATGGGCCGAGGACCACCGGGGAGCTGTTTTTT
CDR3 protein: CASSYGPRTTGELFF

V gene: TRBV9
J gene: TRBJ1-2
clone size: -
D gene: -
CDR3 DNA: TGTGCCAGCAGCGTAGTGGGGGGTACCTATGGCTACACCTTC
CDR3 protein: CASSVVGGTYGYTF

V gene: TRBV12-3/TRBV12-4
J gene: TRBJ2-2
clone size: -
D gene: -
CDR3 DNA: TGTGCCAGCACTCTTACGACAGGACAGACCGGGGAGCTGTTTTTT
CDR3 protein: CASTLTTGQTGELFF

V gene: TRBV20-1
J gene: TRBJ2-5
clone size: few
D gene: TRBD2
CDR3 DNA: TGCAGTAAGACTAGCGGGGGCCGTGAGACCCAGTACTTC
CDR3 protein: CSKTSGGRETQYF

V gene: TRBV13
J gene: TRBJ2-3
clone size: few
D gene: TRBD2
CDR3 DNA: TGTGCCAGCAGCTTCCTGCCGTGGACTAGCGGGGAGGGAGGCACAGATACGCAGTATTTT
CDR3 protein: CASSFLPWTSGEGGTDTQYF

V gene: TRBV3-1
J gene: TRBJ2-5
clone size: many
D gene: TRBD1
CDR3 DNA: TGTGCCAGCAGCCCGCGGGACAGGGGAGAGACCCAGTACTTC
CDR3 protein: CASSPRDRGETQYF

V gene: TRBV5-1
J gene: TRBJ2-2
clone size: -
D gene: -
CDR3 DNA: TGCGCCAGCAGTGGGGCAGGGCCCCCCGGGGAGCTGTTTTTT
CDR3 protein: CASSGAGPPGELFF

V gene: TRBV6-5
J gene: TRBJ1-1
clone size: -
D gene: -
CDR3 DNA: TGTGCCAGCAGTTACCAAGGAGGGACGAACACTGAAGCTTTCTTT
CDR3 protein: CASSYQGGTNTEAFF

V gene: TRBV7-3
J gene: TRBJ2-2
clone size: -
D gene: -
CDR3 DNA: TGTGCCAGCAGCGCTACGGGCGGGGAGCTGTTTTTT
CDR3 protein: CASSATGGELFF

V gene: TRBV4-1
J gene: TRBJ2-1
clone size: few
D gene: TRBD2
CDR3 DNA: TGCGCCAGCAGCCAACCGCCGGGACTAGCGGGGGGGCTCGATGAGCAGTTCTTC
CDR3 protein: CASSQPPGLAGGLDEQFF

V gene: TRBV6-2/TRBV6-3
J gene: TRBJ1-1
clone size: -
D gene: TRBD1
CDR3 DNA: TGTGCCAGCAGACCGGGACAGACTGAAGCTTTCTTT
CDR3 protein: CASRPGQTEAFF

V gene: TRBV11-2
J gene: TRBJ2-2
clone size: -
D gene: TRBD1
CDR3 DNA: TGTGCCAGCAGCCGACAGGGGTCGGACACCGGGGAGCTGTTTTTT
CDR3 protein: CASSRQGSDTGELFF

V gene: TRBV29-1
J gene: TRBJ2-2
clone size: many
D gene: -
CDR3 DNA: TGCAGCGTTGTGGTAGGAAACACCGGGGAGCTGTTTTTT
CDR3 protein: CSVVVGNTGELFF

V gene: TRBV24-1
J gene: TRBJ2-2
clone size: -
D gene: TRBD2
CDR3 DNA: TGTGCCTCAGCGGGGGCAAGCGGGGAGCTGTTTTTT
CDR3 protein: CASAGASGELFF

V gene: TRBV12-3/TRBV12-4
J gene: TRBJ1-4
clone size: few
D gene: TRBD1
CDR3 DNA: TGTGCCAGCAGTCCGCGGACAGGGACTAATGAAAAACTGTTTTTT
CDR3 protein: CASSPRTGTNEKLFF

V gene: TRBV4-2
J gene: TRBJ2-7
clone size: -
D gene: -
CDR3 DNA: TGTGCCAGCAGCCTCGGGGGCAGGGGCCACGAGCAGTACTTC
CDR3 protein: CASSLGGRGHEQYF

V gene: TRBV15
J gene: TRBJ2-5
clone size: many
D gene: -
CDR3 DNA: TGTGCCACCAGCAGAGATGCAGATCAAGAGACCCAGTACTTC
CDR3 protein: CATSRDADQETQYF

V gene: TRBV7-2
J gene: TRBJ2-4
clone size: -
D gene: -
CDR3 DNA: TGTGCCAGCAGCTTAGACAGGGTGGTCAAAAACATTCAGTACTTC
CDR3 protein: CASSLDRVVKNIQYF

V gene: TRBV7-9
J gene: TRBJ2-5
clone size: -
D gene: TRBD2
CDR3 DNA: TGTGCCAGCAGCTTAGGCTTGTCGGATAGCGGGAGATACCCAGAGACCCAGTACTTC
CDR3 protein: CASSLGLSDSGRYPETQYF

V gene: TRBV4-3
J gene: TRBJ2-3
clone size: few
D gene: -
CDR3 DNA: TGCGCCAGCAGCCAAGAGGCGCCCCCACATCGAGCTGGGCAGTATTTT
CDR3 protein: CASSQEAPPHRAGQYF

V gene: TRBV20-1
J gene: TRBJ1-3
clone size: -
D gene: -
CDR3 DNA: TGCAGTGCTAGAGTCCCCCAGACGTTTGGAAACACCATATATTTT
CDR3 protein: CSARVPQTFGNTIYF

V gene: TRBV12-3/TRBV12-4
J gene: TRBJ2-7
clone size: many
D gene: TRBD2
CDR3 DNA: TGTGCCAGCAGTTTTGTCCCCGGGGGGGAGCAGTACTTC
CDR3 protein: CASSFVPGGEQYF

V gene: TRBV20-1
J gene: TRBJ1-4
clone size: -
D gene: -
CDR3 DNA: TGCAGTGCTTACTTGCGGGGCGGGGCTGAAAAACTGTTTTTT
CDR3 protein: CSAYLRGGAEKLFF

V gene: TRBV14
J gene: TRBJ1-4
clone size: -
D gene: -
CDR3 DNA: TGTGCCAGCAACCAGGGTCATAATGAAAAACTGTTTTTT
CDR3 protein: CASNQGHNEKLFF

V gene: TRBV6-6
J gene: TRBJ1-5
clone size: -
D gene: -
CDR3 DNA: TGTGCCAGCAGTTACTCTGGACAGATAAATCAGCCCCAGCATTTT
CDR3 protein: CASSYSGQINQPQHF

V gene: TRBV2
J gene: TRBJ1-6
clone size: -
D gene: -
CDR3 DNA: TGTGCCAGCAAGGCGGAGACCAATTCACCCCTCCACTTT
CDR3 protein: CASKAETNSPLHF

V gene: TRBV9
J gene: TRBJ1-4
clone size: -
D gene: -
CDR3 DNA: TGTGCCAGCAGCGTAGGTGGGGGGCGTAGTGAAAAACTGTTTTTT
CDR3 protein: CASSVGGGRSEKLFF

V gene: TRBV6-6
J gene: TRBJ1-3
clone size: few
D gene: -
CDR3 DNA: TGTGCCAGCAGCCCCCCCGGGTTAAGCTCTGGAAACACCATATATTTT
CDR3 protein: CASSPPGLSSGNTIYF

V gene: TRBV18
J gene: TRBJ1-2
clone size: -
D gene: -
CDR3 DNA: TGTGCCAGCTCACCACAGGGGGATCACGCACGAGGCTACACCTTC
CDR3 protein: CASSPQGDHARGYTF

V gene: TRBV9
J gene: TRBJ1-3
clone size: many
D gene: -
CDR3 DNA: TGTGCCAGCGGGTTGCGAAACACCATATATTTT
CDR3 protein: CASGLRNTIYF

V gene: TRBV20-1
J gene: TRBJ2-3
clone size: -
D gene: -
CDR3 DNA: TGCAGTGCTAGAGGAGCGGAAGGCTACACAGATACGCAGTATTTT
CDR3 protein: CSARGAEGYTDTQYF

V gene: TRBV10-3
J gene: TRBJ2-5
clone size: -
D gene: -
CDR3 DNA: TGTGCCATCAGGACGGTGAATCAAGAGACCCAGTACTTC
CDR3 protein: CAIRTVNQETQYF

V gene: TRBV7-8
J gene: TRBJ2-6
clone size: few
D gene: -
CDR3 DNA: TGTGCCAGCAGCCGGAACAGGGCCGGGGCCAACGTCCTGACTTTC
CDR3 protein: CASSRNRAGANVLTF

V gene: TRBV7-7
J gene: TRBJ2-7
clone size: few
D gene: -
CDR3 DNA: TGTGCCAGCAGCTTGGACGGGCCGGGCGAGCAGTACTTC
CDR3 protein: CASSLDGPGEQYF

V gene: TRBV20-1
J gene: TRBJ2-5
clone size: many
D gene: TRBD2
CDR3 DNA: TGCAGTGCTAGAGATCCTAGCGGGGTTGGGGAGACCCAGTACTTC
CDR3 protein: CSARDPSGVGETQYF

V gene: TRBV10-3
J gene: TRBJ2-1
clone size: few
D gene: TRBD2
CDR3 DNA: TGTGCCATCAGTGATCTGGGACTAGCGGGTTCCTACAATGAGCAGTTCTTC
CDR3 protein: CAISDLGLAGSYNEQFF

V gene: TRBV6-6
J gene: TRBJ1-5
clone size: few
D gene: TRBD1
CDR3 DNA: TGTGCCAGCAGAATGGACAGGCCCAGCAATCAGCCCCAGCATTTT
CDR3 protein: CASRMDRPSNQPQHF

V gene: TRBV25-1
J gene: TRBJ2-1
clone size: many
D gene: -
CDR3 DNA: TGTGCCAGCAGTGACCCCGGAGGGGGGGCGTTTGAGCAGTTCTTC
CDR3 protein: CASSDPGGGAFEQFF

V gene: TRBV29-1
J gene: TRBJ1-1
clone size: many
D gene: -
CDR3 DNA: TGCAGCGTTGATTTGCCAGGGAAGATGAACACTGAAGCTTTCTTT
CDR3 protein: CSVDLPGKMNTEAFF

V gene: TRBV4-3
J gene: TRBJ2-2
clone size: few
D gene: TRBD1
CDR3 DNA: TGCGCCAGCAGCCAAGAGGGGAACGACGCAGGGGGCATGACCGGGGAGCTGTTTTTT
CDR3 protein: CASSQEGNDAGGMTGELFF

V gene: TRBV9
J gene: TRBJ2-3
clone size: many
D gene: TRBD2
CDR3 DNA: TGTGCCAGCAGCCCGCGGACTAGCGGGGGCTCGGGAGATACGCAGTATTTT
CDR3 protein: CASSPRTSGGSGDTQYF

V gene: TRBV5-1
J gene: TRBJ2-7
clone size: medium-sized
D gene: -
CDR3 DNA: TGCGCCAGTGGATTTGGGTCCTACGAGCAGTACTTC
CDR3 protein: CASGFGSYEQYF

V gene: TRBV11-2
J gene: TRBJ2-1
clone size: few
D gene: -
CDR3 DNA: TGTGCCAGCAGCCCCCTAATCGGGGGGCGGGGATACAATGAGCAGTTCTTC
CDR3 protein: CASSPLIGGRGYNEQFF

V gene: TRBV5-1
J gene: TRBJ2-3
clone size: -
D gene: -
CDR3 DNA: TGCGCCAGCAGATCAACAGGGTATGGTCTGGTTACGCAGTATTTT
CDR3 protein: CASRSTGYGLVTQYF